This T cell receptor beta chain is from a study of cytomegalovirus exposure and HLA in healthy donors. Study conclusions and caveats: What TCR beta sequences reportedly achieved was accurate prediction of HLA-A and HLA-B alleles in most subjects. Analysis was carried out at a later point, and it linked a missense DCLRE1C variant to TCR beta V- and J-gene trimming.

Concerning this clone itself: The target antigen is unknown.

The study ran its PCR with 60 Vbeta and 13 Jbeta primers. TCRdb's table, derived via immunoSEQ multiplex PCR, lists solely in-frame clones and lacks some. The sample shows under 130,000 clones, 65% to 90% of them seen only once. V shed 4 bases, J shed 1 base, and the junction held 4 bases outside the gene matches. This CDR3 spans 14 amino acids. The germline CDR1 and CDR2 sequences are SGHNT and YYREEE (reference sequence). The TCR sequence derives from a man aged 25-45 years in good health and CMV-seropositive. The chain recombines TRBV5-4 with TRBJ1-1; 7 bases map to TRBD1. The sample comprised PBMCs. In DNA form, the CDR3 reads TGTGCCAGCAGCGGGGGACAGAAGAACACTGAAGCTTTCTTT. As protein: CASSGGQKNTEAFF.